This T cell receptor beta chain comes out of a study of post-analysis software for immune sequencing data. For the study at large: Included among the disease courses, which were recorded for the cohort, were relapsing-remitting, secondary progressive and progressive-relapsing multiple sclerosis. Study-wide findings and caveats: Relative to controls, patients with multiple sclerosis showed significantly lower normalized Chao1 diversity. Patients showed TRBV5-6, TRBV5-1 and TRBV20-1 among five TRBV segments more frequent than in controls. F measure showed strong co-clustering of same-batch samples.

Germline V CDR1 and CDR2: DFQATT, SNEGSKA (reference sequence). V shed 0 bases and J shed 0 bases, with 3 bases lying between them. The CDR3 has 13 residues. Prepared TCR beta cDNA libraries contained unique molecular identifiers. Starting from approximately 1 to 10 million T cells, the study yielded about 500,000 cDNA molecules. TCRdb fed the PCR reads into MiXCR, producing one record per CDR3 protein. The table includes about 820,000 distinct CDR3 sequences, approximately 57% detected once. This clonotype was detected only a few times. Its antigen is not known. Sequenced sample: blood. This clonotype was obtained from a girl between 5 and 17 years old with multiple sclerosis. The rearrangement links TRBV20-1 to TRBJ2-4; no clear D gene. CDR3 sequence: CSAREPAKNIQYF. In nucleotides, the CDR3 is TGCAGTGCTAGAGAACCAGCCAAAAACATTCAGTACTTC.